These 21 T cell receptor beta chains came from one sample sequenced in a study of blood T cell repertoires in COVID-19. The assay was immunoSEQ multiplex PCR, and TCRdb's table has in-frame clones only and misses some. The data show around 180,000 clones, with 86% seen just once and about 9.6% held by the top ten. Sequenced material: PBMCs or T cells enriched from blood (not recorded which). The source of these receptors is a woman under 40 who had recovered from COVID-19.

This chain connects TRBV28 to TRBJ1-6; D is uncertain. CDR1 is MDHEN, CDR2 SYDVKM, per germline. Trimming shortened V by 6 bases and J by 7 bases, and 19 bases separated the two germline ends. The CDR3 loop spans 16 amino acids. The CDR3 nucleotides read TGTGCCAGCAGCCCCACTAGGTATGAAGTGAATTCACCCCTCCACTTT. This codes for CASSPTRYEVNSPLHF.

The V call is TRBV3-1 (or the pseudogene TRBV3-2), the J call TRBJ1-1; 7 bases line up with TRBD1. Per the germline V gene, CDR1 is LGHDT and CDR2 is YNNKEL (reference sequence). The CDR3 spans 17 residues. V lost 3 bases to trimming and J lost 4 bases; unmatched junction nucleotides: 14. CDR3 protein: CASSQSRGLWRGTEAFF. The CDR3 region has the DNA TGTGCCAGCAGCCAGAGTAGGGGGCTCTGGCGGGGCACTGAAGCTTTCTTT.

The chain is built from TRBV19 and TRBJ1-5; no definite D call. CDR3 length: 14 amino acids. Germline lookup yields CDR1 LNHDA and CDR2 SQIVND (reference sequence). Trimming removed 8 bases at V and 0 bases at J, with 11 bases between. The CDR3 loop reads CASQAANSNQPQHF. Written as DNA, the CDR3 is TGTGCCAGTCAGGCAGCTAATAGCAATCAGCCCCAGCATTTT.

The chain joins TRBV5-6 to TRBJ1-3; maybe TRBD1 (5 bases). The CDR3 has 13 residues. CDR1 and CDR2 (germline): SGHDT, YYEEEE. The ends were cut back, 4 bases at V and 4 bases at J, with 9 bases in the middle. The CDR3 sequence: CASSPGSGNTIYF. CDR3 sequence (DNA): TGTGCCAGCAGCCCAGGGTCCGGAAACACCATATATTTT.

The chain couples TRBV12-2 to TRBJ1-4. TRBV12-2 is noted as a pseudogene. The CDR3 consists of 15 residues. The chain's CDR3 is CASRLVDFQNEKLFF. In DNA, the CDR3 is TGTGCAAGTCGCTTAGTTGACTTTCAAAATGAAAAACTGTTTTTT.

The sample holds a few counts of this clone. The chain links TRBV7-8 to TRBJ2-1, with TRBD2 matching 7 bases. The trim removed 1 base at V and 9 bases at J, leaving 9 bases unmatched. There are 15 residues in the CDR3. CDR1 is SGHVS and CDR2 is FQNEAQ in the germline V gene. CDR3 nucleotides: TGTGCCAGCAGCTTAGGGCCAGCGGGACGGGGTGAGCAGTTCTTC. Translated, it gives CASSLGPAGRGEQFF.

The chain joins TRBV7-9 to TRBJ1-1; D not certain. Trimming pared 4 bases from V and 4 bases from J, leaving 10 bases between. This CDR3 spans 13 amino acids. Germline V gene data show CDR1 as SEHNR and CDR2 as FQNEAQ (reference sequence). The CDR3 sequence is CASSSAPSTEAFF. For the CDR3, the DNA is TGTGCCAGCAGCTCCGCCCCGAGCACTGAAGCTTTCTTT.

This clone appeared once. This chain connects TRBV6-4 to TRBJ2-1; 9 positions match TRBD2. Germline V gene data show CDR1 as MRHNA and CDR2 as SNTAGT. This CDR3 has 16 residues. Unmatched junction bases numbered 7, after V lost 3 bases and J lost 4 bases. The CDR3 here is CASSEIASGIYNEQFF. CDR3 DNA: TGTGCCAGCAGTGAGATCGCTAGCGGGATATACAATGAGCAGTTCTTC.

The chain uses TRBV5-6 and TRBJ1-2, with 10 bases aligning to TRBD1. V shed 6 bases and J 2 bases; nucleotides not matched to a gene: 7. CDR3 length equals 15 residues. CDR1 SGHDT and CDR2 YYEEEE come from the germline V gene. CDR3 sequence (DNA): TGTGCCAGCAACCTCAGGACAGGGGGAAACTATGGCTACACCTTC. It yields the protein CASNLRTGGNYGYTF.

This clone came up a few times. The CDR3 nucleotides are TGTGCCAGCAGTACCGCTAAGTCCGAGTTGGAGACCCAGTACTTC. Encoded protein: CASSTAKSELETQYF. The genes are TRBV25-1 and TRBJ2-5; unclear D gene. The V end was cut by 5 bases, the J end by 5 bases, with 18 bases between. CDR1 and CDR2 from the germline V gene are MGHDK and SYGVNS. This CDR3 region has 15 residues. Based on the CDR3 plus reference TRBV25-1 and TRBJ2-5, the full variable domain is EADIYQTPRYLVIGTGKKITLECSQTMGHDKMYWYQQDPGMELHLIHYSYGVNSTEKGDLSSESTVSRIRTEHFPLTLESARPSHTSQYLCASSTAKSELETQYFGPGTRLLVL.

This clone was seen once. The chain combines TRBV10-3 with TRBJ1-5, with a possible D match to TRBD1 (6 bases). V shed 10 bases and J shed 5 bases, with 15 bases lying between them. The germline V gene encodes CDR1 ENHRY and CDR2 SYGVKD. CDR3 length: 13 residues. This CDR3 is CATRQGWDQPQHF. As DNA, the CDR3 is TGTGCCACCAGGCAGGGGTGGGATCAGCCCCAGCATTTT.

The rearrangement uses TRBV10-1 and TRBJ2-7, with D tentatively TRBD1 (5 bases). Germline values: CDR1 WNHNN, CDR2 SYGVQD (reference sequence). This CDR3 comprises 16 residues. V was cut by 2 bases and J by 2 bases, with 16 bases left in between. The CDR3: CASSERQSTGPYEQYF. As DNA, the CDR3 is TGCGCCAGCAGTGAGCGTCAGAGTACAGGACCCTACGAGCAGTACTTC.

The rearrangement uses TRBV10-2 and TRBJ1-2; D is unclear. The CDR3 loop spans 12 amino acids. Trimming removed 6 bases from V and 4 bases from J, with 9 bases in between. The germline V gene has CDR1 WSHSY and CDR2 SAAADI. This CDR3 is CASSSGSYGYTF. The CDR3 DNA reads TGCGCCAGCAGCTCCGGGTCCTATGGCTACACCTTC.

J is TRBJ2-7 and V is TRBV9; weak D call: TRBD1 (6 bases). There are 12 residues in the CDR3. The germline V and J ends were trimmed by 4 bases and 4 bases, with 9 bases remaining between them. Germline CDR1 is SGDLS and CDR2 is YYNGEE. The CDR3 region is CASSPQGYEQYF. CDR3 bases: TGTGCCAGCAGCCCACAGGGTTACGAGCAGTACTTC. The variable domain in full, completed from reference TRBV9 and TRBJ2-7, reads DSGVTQTPKHLITATGQRVTLRCSPRSGDLSVYWYQQSLDQGLQFLIQYYNGEERAKGNILERFSAQQFPDLHSELNLSSLELGDSALYFCASSPQGYEQYFGPGTRLTVT.

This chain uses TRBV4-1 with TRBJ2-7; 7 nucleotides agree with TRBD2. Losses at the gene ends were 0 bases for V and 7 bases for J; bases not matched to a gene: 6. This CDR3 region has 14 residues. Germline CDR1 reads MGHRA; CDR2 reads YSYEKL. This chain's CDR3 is CASSQETGAGEQYF. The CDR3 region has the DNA TGCGCCAGCAGCCAAGAGACGGGAGCGGGAGAGCAGTACTTC.

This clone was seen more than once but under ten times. The CDR3 DNA reads as TGCAGCGCCGGGGGTTGGGACTACACCTTC. It translates to CSAGGWDYTF. The gene calls are TRBV29-1 and TRBJ1-2; D might be TRBD1 (5 bases). V gave up 7 bases and J gave up 10 bases, with 13 bases separating them. Germline CDR1 and CDR2: SQVTM and ANQGSEA. The CDR3 is 10 residues long.

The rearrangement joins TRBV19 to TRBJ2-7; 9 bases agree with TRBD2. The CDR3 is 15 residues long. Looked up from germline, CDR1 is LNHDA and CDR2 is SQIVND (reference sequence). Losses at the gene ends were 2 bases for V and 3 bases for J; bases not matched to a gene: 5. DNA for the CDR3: TGTGCCAGTAGTATATCTAGCGGGGATAGCTACGAGCAGTACTTC. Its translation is CASSISSGDSYEQYF.

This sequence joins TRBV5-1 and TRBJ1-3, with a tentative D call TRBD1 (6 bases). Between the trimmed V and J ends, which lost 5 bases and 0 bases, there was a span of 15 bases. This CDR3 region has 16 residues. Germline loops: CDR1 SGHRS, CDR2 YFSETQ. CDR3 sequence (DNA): TGCGCCAGCAGGAGAAGGACAGATGACTCTGGAAACACCATATATTTT. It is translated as CASRRRTDDSGNTIYF.

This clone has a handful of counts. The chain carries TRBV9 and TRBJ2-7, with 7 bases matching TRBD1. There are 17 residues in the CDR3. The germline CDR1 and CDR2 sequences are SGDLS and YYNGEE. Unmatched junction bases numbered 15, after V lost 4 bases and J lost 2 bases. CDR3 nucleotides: TGTGCCAGCAGCTCATTCGAACAGGGGTTGGGGACCTACGAGCAGTACTTC. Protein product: CASSSFEQGLGTYEQYF.

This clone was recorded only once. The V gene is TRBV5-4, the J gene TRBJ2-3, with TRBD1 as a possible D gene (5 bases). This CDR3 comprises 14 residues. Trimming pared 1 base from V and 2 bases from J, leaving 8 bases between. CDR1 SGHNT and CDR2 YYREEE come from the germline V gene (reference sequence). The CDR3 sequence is CASSLLTDTDTQYF. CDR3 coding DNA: TGTGCCAGCAGCTTGCTGACAGACACAGATACGCAGTATTTT. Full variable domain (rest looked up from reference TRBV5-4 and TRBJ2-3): ETGVTQSPTHLIKTRGQQVTLRCSSQSGHNTVSWYQQALGQGPQFIFQYYREEENGRGNFPPRFSGLQFPNYSSELNVNALELDDSALYLCASSLLTDTDTQYFGPGTRLTVL.

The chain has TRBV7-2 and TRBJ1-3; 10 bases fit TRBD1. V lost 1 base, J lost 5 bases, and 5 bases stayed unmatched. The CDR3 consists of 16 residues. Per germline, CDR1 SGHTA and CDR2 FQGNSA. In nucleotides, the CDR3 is TGTGCCAGCAGCTTAGGGACAGGGGGAGATAGAAACACCATATATTTT. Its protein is CASSLGTGGDRNTIYF.